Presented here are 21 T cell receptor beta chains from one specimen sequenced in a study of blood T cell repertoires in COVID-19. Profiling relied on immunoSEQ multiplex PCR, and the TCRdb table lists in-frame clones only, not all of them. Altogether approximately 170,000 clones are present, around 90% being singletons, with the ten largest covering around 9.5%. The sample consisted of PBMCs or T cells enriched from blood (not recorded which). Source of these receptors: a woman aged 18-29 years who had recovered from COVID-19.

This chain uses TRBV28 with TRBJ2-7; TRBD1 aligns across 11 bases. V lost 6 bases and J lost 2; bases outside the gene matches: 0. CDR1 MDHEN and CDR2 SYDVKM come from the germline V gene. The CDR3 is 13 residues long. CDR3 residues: CASRGQGAYEQYF. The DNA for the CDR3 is TGTGCCAGCAGGGGACAGGGGGCCTACGAGCAGTACTTC.

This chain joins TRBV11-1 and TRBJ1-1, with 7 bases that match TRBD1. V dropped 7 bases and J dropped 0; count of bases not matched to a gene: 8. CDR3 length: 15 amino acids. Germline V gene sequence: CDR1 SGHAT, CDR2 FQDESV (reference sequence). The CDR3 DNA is TGTGCCAGCACCCCTAACAGGGGAATGAACACTGAAGCTTTCTTT. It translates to CASTPNRGMNTEAFF.

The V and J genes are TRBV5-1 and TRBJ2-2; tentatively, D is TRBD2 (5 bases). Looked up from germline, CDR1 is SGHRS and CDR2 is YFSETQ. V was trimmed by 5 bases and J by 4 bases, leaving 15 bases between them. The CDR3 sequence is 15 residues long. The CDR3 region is CASSNKRVTTGELFF. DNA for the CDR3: TGCGCCAGCAGTAATAAGAGGGTGACCACCGGGGAGCTGTTTTTT.

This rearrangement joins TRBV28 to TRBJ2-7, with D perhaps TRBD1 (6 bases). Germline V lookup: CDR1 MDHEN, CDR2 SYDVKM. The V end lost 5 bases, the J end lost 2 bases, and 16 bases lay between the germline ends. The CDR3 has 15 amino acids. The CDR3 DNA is TGTGCCAGCAGTCATACAGGGAGATGGACCTACGAGCAGTACTTC. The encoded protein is CASSHTGRWTYEQYF. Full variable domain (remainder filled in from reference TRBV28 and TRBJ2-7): DVKVTQSSRYLVKRTGEKVFLECVQDMDHENMFWYRQDPGLGLRLIYFSYDVKMKEKGDIPEGYSVSREKKERFSLILESASTNQTSMYLCASSHTGRWTYEQYFGPGTRLTVT.

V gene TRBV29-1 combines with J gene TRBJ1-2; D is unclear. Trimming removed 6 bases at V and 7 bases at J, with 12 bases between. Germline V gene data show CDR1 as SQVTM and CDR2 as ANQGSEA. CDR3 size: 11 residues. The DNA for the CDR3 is TGCAGCGTGGAGCCGGAGGGTGGCTACACCTTC. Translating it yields CSVEPEGGYTF.

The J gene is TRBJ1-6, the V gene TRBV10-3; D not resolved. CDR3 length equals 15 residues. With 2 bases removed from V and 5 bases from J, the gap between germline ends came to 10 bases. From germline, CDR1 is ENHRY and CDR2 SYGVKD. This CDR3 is CAISEGRENNSPLHF. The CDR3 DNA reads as TGTGCCATCAGTGAGGGGCGGGAGAATAATTCACCCCTCCACTTT.

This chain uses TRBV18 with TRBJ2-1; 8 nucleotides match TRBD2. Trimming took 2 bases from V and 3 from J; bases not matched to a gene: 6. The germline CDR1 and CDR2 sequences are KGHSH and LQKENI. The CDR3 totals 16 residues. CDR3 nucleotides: TGTGCCAGCTCACCATTCAGCGGGGGTGACTACAATGAGCAGTTCTTC. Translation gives CASSPFSGGDYNEQFF.

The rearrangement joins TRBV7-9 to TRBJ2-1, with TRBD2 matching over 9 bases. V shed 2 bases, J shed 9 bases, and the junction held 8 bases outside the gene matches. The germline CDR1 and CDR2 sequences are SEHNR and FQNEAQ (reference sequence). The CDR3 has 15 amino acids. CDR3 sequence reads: CASSLMAGGIGEQFF. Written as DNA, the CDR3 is TGTGCCAGCAGCTTAATGGCGGGAGGGATAGGTGAGCAGTTCTTC.

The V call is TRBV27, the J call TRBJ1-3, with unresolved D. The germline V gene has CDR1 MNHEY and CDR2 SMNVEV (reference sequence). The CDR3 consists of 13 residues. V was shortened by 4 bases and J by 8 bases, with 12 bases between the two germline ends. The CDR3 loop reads CASSSLFADTIYF. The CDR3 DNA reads TGTGCCAGCAGTTCCCTTTTTGCGGACACCATATATTTT.

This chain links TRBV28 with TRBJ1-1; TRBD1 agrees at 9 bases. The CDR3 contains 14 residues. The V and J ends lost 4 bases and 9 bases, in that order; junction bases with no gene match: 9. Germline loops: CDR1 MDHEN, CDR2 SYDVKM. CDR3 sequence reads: CASSSGTGSPKAFF. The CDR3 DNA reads TGTGCCAGCAGTTCCGGGACAGGGAGTCCTAAAGCTTTCTTT.

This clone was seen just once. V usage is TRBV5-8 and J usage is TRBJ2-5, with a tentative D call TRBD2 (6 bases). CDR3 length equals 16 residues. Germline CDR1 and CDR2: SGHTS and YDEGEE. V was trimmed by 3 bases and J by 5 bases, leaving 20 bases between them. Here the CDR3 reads CASSSGVRVEGETQYF. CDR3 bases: TGTGCCAGCAGCTCGGGAGTAAGAGTCGAAGGGGAGACCCAGTACTTC. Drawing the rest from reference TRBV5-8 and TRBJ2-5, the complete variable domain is EAGVTQSPTHLIKTRGQQATLRCSPISGHTSVYWYQQALGLGLQFLLWYDEGEERNRGNFPPRFSGRQFPNYSSELNVNALELEDSALYLCASSSGVRVEGETQYFGPGTRLLVL.

The CDR3 nucleotides read TGTGCCAGCAGCTCACTAGCGGGGGCGGTTACCGGGGAGCTGTTTTTT. Amino acid sequence: CASSSLAGAVTGELFF. The gene calls are TRBV7-9 and TRBJ2-2; 11 bases line up with TRBD2. Trimming cost V 4 bases and J 5 bases; bases outside gene matches: 6. Germline assignment: CDR1 SEHNR and CDR2 FQNEAQ (reference sequence). The CDR3 loop spans 16 amino acids.

This CDR3 reads CASSQDRTGIYGYTF. CDR3 DNA sequence: TGTGCCAGCAGCCAAGACAGGACAGGGATATATGGCTACACCTTC. This chain connects TRBV4-2 to TRBJ1-2, with 8 bases aligning to TRBD1. Looked up from germline, CDR1 is LGHNA and CDR2 is YNFKEQ. This CDR3 region has 15 residues. V dropped 0 bases and J dropped 5; count of bases not matched to a gene: 5.

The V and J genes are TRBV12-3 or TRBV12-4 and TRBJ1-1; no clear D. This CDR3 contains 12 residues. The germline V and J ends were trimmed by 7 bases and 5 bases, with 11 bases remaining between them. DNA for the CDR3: TGTGCCAGCAACCCCGGAGGGACTGAAGCTTTCTTT. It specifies CASNPGGTEAFF.

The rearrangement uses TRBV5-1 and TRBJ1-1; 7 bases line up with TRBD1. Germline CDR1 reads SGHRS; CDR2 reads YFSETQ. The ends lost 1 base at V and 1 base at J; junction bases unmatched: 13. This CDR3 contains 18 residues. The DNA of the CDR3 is TGCGCCAGCAGCTTGAACCCCTTGAGGCAGGGGGAGAACACTGAAGCTTTCTTT. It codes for CASSLNPLRQGENTEAFF.

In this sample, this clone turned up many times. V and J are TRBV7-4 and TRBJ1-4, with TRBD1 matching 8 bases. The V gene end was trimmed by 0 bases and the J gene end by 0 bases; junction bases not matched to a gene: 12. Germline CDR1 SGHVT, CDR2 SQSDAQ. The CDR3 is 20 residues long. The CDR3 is CASSLAHRGRGPATNEKLFF. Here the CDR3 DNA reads TGTGCCAGCAGCTTAGCCCACCGGGGCAGGGGGCCCGCAACTAATGAAAAACTGTTTTTT.

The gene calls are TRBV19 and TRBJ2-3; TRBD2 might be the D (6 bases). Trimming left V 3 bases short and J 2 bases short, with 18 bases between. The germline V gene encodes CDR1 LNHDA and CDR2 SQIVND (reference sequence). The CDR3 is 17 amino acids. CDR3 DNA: TGTGCCAGTAGTATTCGGACCGGGACTCACCCCACAGATACGCAGTATTTT. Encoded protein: CASSIRTGTHPTDTQYF.

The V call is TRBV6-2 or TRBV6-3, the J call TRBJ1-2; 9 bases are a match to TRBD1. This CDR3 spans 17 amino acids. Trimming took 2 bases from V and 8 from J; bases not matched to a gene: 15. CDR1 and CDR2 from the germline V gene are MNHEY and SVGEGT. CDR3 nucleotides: TGTGCCAGCAGTTACGCACTGTTTCTGGGACAGGGCTTCGGCTACACCTTC. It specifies CASSYALFLGQGFGYTF.

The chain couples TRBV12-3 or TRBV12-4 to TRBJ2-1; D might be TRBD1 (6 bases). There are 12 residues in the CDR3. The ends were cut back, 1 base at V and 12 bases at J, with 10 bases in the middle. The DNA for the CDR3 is TGTGCCAGCAGTTTAGAGGGACACTGGCAGTTCTTC. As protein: CASSLEGHWQFF.

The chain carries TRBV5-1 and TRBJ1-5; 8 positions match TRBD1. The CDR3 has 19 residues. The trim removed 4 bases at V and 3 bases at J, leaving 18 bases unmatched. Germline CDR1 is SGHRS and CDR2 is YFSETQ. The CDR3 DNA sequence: TGCGCCAGCAGCCCGATGCCCTTCGTATCGGGACAGGTCAATCAGCCCCAGCATTTT. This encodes CASSPMPFVSGQVNQPQHF. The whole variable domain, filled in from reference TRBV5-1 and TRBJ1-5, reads KAGVTQTPRYLIKTRGQQVTLSCSPISGHRSVSWYQQTPGQGLQFLFEYFSETQRNKGNFPGRFSGRQFSNSRSEMNVSTLELGDSALYLCASSPMPFVSGQVNQPQHFGDGTRLSIL.

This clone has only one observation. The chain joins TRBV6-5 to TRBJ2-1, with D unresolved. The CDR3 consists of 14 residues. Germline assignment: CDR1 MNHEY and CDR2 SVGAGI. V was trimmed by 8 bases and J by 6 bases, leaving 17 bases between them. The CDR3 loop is CASEPIRFPNEQFF. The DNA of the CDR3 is TGTGCCAGCGAGCCGATTCGATTTCCCAATGAGCAGTTCTTC.